This record looks at one T cell receptor beta chain sequence and its context. It lacks a known antigen. Base-call qualities are not available, and no considerably larger clone is one nucleotide away. This entry is derived from a study of blood T cell repertoires in COVID-19 (dated by TCRdb to 2020 to 2021). Study-level background: Collaborator samples came from the United States, Italy and Spain and covered acute and convalescent phases of COVID-19. The material from the prospective study consisted of cDNA or gDNA derived from T cells, B-cell-depleted T cells, or PBMCs. Subjects who had been exposed to COVID-19, were actively infected with it, or had recovered from it provided the deeply sampled blood TCRbeta repertoires that made up the dataset. A freely available public database, intended as a resource for researchers studying the immune response to SARS-CoV-2, is where the repertoires were released. Samples were obtained from the ongoing ImmuneRACE study (first 160 participants) and from about 1,300 subjects provided by 6 global collaborators. The sample metadata nearly always contained a de-identified subject ID, COVID-19 status, age in years and sex. Where available, HLA class I and class II types were taken from metadata supplied by the sample provider and were not determined by assay-based typing.

In Seattle, one collaborating source enrolled patients while the infection was active and tracked those patients longitudinally over the course of disease. Collaborating institutions collected whole blood in K2EDTA tubes following their own protocols. For TCRbeta analysis, collaborator samples were shipped as frozen whole blood, as isolated PBMCs, or as DNA extracted from either sample type. For CDR1 and CDR2, the germline V gene (reference sequence) lists SEHNR and FQNEAQ. V is cut back by 5 bases and J by 4 bases, with 13 bases in the junction unmatched. From the cysteine through the phenylalanine, the CDR3 covers 16 amino acids. The only DNA kept is the CDR3, 48 bases in frame from the first base. Study-wide findings and limitations: The amount of clinical and demographic metadata varied by source and participant and was provided uncurated.

The immunoSEQ Assay, a bias-controlled multiplex PCR, was used to amplify TCRbeta CDR3 regions from genomic DNA. The authors processed their data as follows. Within the assay, amplification of reference gene primers was used to estimate how many nucleated cells each sample contained. Sequence reads were collapsed and filtered to measure the absolute abundance of every unique TCRbeta CDR3 rearrangement. For each sample, productive Simpson clonality was calculated by taking the square root of Simpson's diversity index across productive rearrangements. Held by TCRdb, this immuneACCESS table contains in-frame sequences only and omits some clones. Under half of the omission traces to an unresolved V gene where checked; the cause of the rest is unknown. For V, J and clone size, that table is used; D and trimming come from the DNA. The sample contains tens of thousands of clones, 83% of them found a single time. The ten largest account for less than 8% of the sample.

The receptor chain draws on TRBV7-9 and TRBJ1-2, with 7 bases in between that match TRBD1. This receptor was identified in a man younger than 40 with COVID-19, enrolled during active disease. Input material: peripheral blood. In nucleotide form, the sequence is TGTGCCAGCAGCCCACCAGAGAGAGGGGGCTTCTATGGCTACACCTTC. The encoded protein is CASSPPERGGFYGYTF.